A single T cell receptor (beta chain) is shown here with its context. Its antigen is unknown. The input lacks base qualities; no much larger clone sits a single base away. The data belong to a study of blood T cell repertoires in COVID-19 (TCRdb year 2020). Looking at the study overall: Collaborator samples came from the United States, Italy and Spain and covered acute and convalescent phases of COVID-19. The samples were drawn from two sources: the first 160 participants of the ongoing ImmuneRACE study, and approximately 1,300 subjects contributed by 6 global collaborators. The repertoires were released in a freely available public database meant as a resource for research on the immune response to SARS-CoV-2. The dataset comprised deeply sampled blood TCRbeta repertoires from subjects exposed to, actively infected with, or recovered from COVID-19. The prospective study material was composed of cDNA or gDNA derived from T cells, B-cell-depleted T cells, or PBMCs. A de-identified subject ID, COVID-19 status, age in years and sex were almost always included in the sample metadata. HLA class I and class II types, where available, came from metadata supplied by the sample provider rather than from assay-based typing.

In the prospective study, participants were roughly 18 to 95 years old, resided in about two dozen geographic areas of the United States, and were enrolled through a virtual design. In the prospective study, cohorts were assigned on the basis of participant-reported clinical history obtained from a screening survey and a study questionnaire. Recovered participants in ImmuneRACE Cohort 3 were defined by two consecutive negative NP/OP PCR tests, clearance by a healthcare professional, or resolution of symptoms. Mobile phlebotomists in the prospective study collected whole blood, serum and a nasopharyngeal or oropharyngeal swab from every participant. Over a roughly 2-month period, participants in the prospective study had the option of providing additional blood draws and questionnaires. Before DNA extraction, prospective study blood samples were shipped either frozen or at room temperature. TCRbeta CDR3 regions were amplified from genomic DNA by means of the immunoSEQ Assay, a bias-controlled multiplex PCR. Under the source paper's analysis protocol: Within the assay, amplification of reference gene primers was used to estimate how many nucleated cells each sample contained. To quantify the absolute abundance of each unique TCRbeta CDR3 rearrangement, sequence reads were collapsed and filtered. For each sample, productive Simpson clonality was calculated as the square root of Simpson's diversity index over productive rearrangements. TCRdb took this table from immuneACCESS and kept in-frame rearrangements with V and J called. Such tables lack part of the clones; where checked against another copy, unresolved V genes explain under half of the gap, and the rest is unexplained. That table is the source of V, J and clone size, and D and trimming were worked out from the DNA. The sample contains hundreds of thousands of clones, just over 85% of them found a single time. The ten largest make up about 1.7% of the sample.

What the authors observed across the whole study: The amount of clinical and demographic metadata varied by source and participant and was provided uncurated.

The TCR originated in a man aged 35 to 55 who had recovered from COVID-19. The specimen sequenced was PBMCs or T cells enriched from blood (not recorded which).

The DNA sequence reads TGTGCCAGCAGCCCACCTTCAGGGGGCCGTGAAGCTTTCTTT. It encodes CASSPPSGGREAFF. The chain is encoded by TRBV5-4 joined to TRBJ1-1, with 8 junctional bases fitting TRBD1. The V end gives up 4 bases and the J end 7 bases, leaving 9 bases in the junction not matched to a gene. Including cysteine and phenylalanine, the CDR3 has 14 amino acids. The CDR3 DNA has 42 bases and is translated from base 1. CDR1 and CDR2 were assigned from the germline V gene (reference sequence) as SGHNT and YYREEE.